This entry describes one T cell receptor beta chain. Antigen unknown. With 60 Vbeta and 13 Jbeta primers, the PCR was carried out. Here immunoSEQ multiplex PCR was the method, and the copy in TCRdb shows in-frame clones only, minus some. The sample has tens of thousands of clones, 65% to 70% seen once. The CDR3 runs 14 residues. Trimming left V 4 bases short and J 2 bases short, with 12 bases between. CDR1 and CDR2 from the germline V gene are MNHNY and SVGAGI (reference sequence). This record comes from a study of cytomegalovirus exposure and HLA in healthy donors. Study conclusions and caveats: The study put 150 to 200 TCR beta chains on its list as cytomegalovirus-associated. A later analysis found that most CMV-associated TCR beta chains appeared HLA-restricted. Available immune exposure information was restricted to CMV serostatus only.

The sample consisted of PBMCs. The receptor was isolated from a male donor in good health and CMV-seropositive. This chain connects TRBV6-6 to TRBJ2-7; D remains ambiguous. The CDR3 loop is CASSFRRSAYEQYF. The CDR3 DNA follows: TGTGCCAGCAGTTTCCGACGGAGTGCCTACGAGCAGTACTTC.